This T cell receptor beta chain is drawn from a study of cytomegalovirus exposure and HLA in healthy donors. Findings and limits, study-wide: It was approximately 170 TCR beta chains that were listed as cytomegalovirus-associated. According to an earlier analysis, most TCR beta V segments yielded productive rearrangements about 90% or about 30% of the time.

With regard to this clone: What it binds is unknown.

Losses at the gene ends were 4 bases for V and 2 bases for J; bases not matched to a gene: 4. This CDR3 region has 15 residues. Germline V CDR1 and CDR2: SGHNT, YYREEE (reference sequence). The PCR had 60 Vbeta and 13 Jbeta primers. Per the authors' pipeline: An analysis performed later counted about 80 million unique TCR beta chains (approximately 10 million of them shared). Method: immunoSEQ multiplex PCR; TCRdb's copy keeps in-frame clones and lacks some. V and J calls and clone size come straight from that table; D and trimming were deduced from the DNA. The sample carries about 94,000 clones, 75% to 85% recorded once.

V usage is TRBV5-4 and J usage is TRBJ2-4, with 9 bases identical to TRBD1. The source of this sequence is a woman in her thirties or forties in good health and CMV-seronegative. The specimen was PBMCs. The CDR3 DNA reads as TGTGCCAGCAGCGTACAGGGGGCAACCAAAAACATTCAGTACTTC. Amino acid sequence: CASSVQGATKNIQYF.